The 15 T cell receptor beta chains listed next were all sequenced from one sample in a study of blood T cell repertoires in COVID-19 (dated by TCRdb to 2020 to 2022). Library generation was performed with the immunoSEQ multiplex PCR assay. The table was pulled from immuneACCESS by TCRdb, which kept in-frame rearrangements only. Such tables lose some clones; where checked, under half of the loss comes from unresolved V genes, and the rest has no known cause. This sample comprises fewer than 200,000 clones, approximately 79% of them detected only once. The ten largest clones capture 6.5% to 8.5% of the sample. Sequencing was done on a sample of peripheral blood. These receptors all stem from a woman in her forties with COVID-19, enrolled during active disease.

This chain connects TRBV2 to TRBJ2-3; D possibly corresponds to TRBD2 (5 bases). The CDR3 covers 14 residues. Trimming took off 6 bases at V and 1 base at J, with 11 bases between the two ends. From germline, CDR1 is SNHLY and CDR2 FYNNEI. In DNA, the CDR3 is TGTGCCAGCAGGACTGCGAGGGGCACAGATACGCAGTATTTT. Translated, it gives CASRTARGTDTQYF.

The chain uses TRBV19 and TRBJ1-2; TRBD1 agrees at 10 bases. CDR3 length: 14 residues. In germline, CDR1 is LNHDA, CDR2 SQIVND (reference sequence). V trimming: 3 bases; J trimming: 5 bases; junction bases outside the gene matches: 3. CDR3: CASSIRGQGYGYTF. As DNA, the CDR3 is TGTGCCAGTAGTATTAGGGGACAGGGGTATGGCTACACCTTC. The variable domain in full, completed from reference TRBV19 and TRBJ1-2, reads DGGITQSPKYLFRKEGQNVTLSCEQNLNHDAMYWYRQDPGQGLRLIYYSQIVNDFQKGDIAEGYSVSREKKESFPLTVTSAQKNPTAFYLCASSIRGQGYGYTFGSGTRLTVV.

This clone was found a few times. CDR3 in DNA: TGTGCCAGCAGTTTCCGAGGAGTTTCTGAAGCTTTCTTT. It encodes CASSFRGVSEAFF. The V gene is TRBV6-5, the J gene TRBJ1-1; no clear D. CDR1 and CDR2 from the germline V gene are MNHEY and SVGAGI. V was shortened by 4 bases and J by 6 bases, with 12 bases between the two germline ends. This CDR3 is 13 amino acids long.

The gene calls are TRBV14 and TRBJ1-1; no definite D call. This CDR3 is 13 amino acids long. Germline values: CDR1 SGHDN, CDR2 FVKESK. V was pared by 2 bases and J by 10 bases, with 14 bases between. The CDR3 nucleotides are TGTGCCAGCAGCCAACTCTACGGCCGGGGAGCTTTCTTT. It encodes CASSQLYGRGAFF.

The chain's CDR3 is CASSKGGVSSYEQYV. Here the CDR3 DNA reads TGTGCCAGCAGCAAAGGCGGGGTTAGCTCCTACGAGCAGTACGTC. This chain joins TRBV21-1 and TRBJ2-7; the D segment call TRBD2 is taken from the table without a DNA check. TRBV21-1 is flagged as a pseudogene. The CDR3 contains 15 residues.

The chain links TRBV28 to TRBJ1-6, with 7 bases matching TRBD1. Per germline, CDR1 MDHEN and CDR2 SYDVKM. The trim removed 5 bases at V and 10 bases at J, leaving 14 bases unmatched. The length of the CDR3 is 16 residues. CDR3 nucleotides: TGTGCCAGCAGTCCACTCCCGGGACAGAGGGAATCACCCCTCCACTTT. It translates to CASSPLPGQRESPLHF.

CDR3 in DNA: TGTGCCAGCACAATAACAGGGGCCACTGAAGCTTTCTTT. Protein: CASTITGATEAFF. The chain uses TRBV2 and TRBJ1-1; 7 nucleotides match TRBD1. The V gene's germline CDR1 is SNHLY and CDR2 FYNNEI. Trimming removed 7 bases from V and 4 bases from J; junction bases left unmatched: 6. The CDR3 is 13 residues long. The full variable domain, in which reference TRBV2 and TRBJ1-1 provide the parts outside the CDR3, is EPEVTQTPSHQVTQMGQEVILRCVPISNHLYFYWYRQILGQKVEFLVSFYNNEISEKSEIFDDQFSVERPDGSNFTLKIRSTKLEDSAMYFCASTITGATEAFFGQGTRLTVV.

The rearrangement links TRBV5-4 to TRBJ1-4; D may be TRBD1 (5 bases). The CDR3 is 15 amino acids. Germline-derived CDR1 and CDR2 are SGHNT and YYREEE (reference sequence). Between the trimmed V and J ends, which lost 0 bases and 2 bases, there was a span of 8 bases. The CDR3 is CASSLGGGTNEKLFF. The DNA for the CDR3 is TGTGCCAGCAGCTTGGGCGGGGGGACTAATGAAAAACTGTTTTTT.

This chain connects TRBV7-8 to TRBJ1-6; D remains ambiguous. V was clipped by 5 bases and J by 7 bases, with 6 bases between them. Germline V CDR1 and CDR2: SGHVS, FQNEAQ. This CDR3 spans 12 amino acids. CDR3 region: CASSHSNSPLHF. For the CDR3, the DNA is TGTGCCAGCAGCCACTCCAATTCACCCCTCCACTTT.

This chain joins TRBV27 and TRBJ1-6; 7 bases line up with TRBD1. CDR1 is MNHEY and CDR2 is SMNVEV in the germline V gene (reference sequence). The CDR3 runs to 15 residues. The V and J ends lost 3 bases and 10 bases, in that order; junction bases with no gene match: 9. CDR3 region: CASSFLTGAGSPLHF. The CDR3 nucleotides are TGTGCCAGCAGTTTTCTCACAGGGGCCGGGTCACCCCTCCACTTT.

In this sample, this clone turned up once. The junction shows a germline mismatch at one end, possibly a read error. The rearrangement links TRBV2 to TRBJ2-1; D ambiguous. Germline V gene sequence: CDR1 SNHLY, CDR2 FYNNEI. The CDR3 length is 19 residues. CDR3: CANSEAYFNRPSSYNEQFF. Written as DNA, the CDR3 is TGTGCCAACAGTGAAGCCTACTTCAATCGCCCGAGCTCCTACAATGAGCAGTTCTTC.

This clone occurred a few times. The rearrangement links TRBV6-2 or TRBV6-3 to TRBJ2-7; D is ambiguous. Germline assignment: CDR1 MNHEY and CDR2 SVGEGT. The CDR3 is 14 amino acids. The V end was cut by 2 bases, the J end by 7 bases, with 15 bases between. The CDR3 sequence is CASSYPLNDEEQYF. CDR3 coding DNA: TGTGCCAGCAGTTACCCACTAAATGACGAGGAGCAGTACTTC.

The rearrangement links TRBV7-9 to TRBJ2-1; D perhaps matches TRBD2 (5 bases). There are 14 residues in the CDR3. Trimming cost V 6 bases and J 8 bases, with 17 bases left between them. CDR1 SEHNR and CDR2 FQNEAQ come from the germline V gene (reference sequence). The CDR3 nucleotides read TGTGCCAGCAGTTGGGCGGGTTCTTGGGATGAGCAGTTCTTC. This translates into CASSWAGSWDEQFF.

The table lists this clone with a count of one. The rearrangement joins TRBV28 to TRBJ2-5, with a possible D match to TRBD1 (5 bases). In germline, CDR1 is MDHEN, CDR2 SYDVKM. This CDR3 region has 13 residues. Between the trimmed V and J ends, which lost 5 bases and 3 bases, there was a span of 10 bases. The DNA of the CDR3 is TGTGCCAGCAGTCAAGGGGCCGAAGAGACCCAGTACTTC. Protein product: CASSQGAEETQYF.

V is TRBV7-2 and J is TRBJ1-6; D gene uncertain. The germline V and J ends were trimmed by 2 bases and 3 bases, with 11 bases remaining between them. Germline CDR1 and CDR2: SGHTA and FQGNSA. This CDR3 region has 16 residues. CDR3 sequence reads: CASSLIAPSYNSPLHF. For the CDR3, the DNA is TGTGCCAGCAGCTTAATTGCCCCCAGCTATAATTCACCCCTCCACTTT.